Listed below are T cell receptor beta chains from one sample, sequenced in a study of graft-versus-host responses after intestinal transplantation. Profiling relied on immunoSEQ multiplex PCR, and the TCRdb table lists in-frame clones only, not all of them. Of tens of thousands of clones detected, around 90% appear once; the ten largest clones hold around 1.7%. Source: ileum tissue, taken 350 to 400 days after transplant. These receptors were taken from a human patient who received an intestinal transplant, so some T cells may come from the graft donor. Each CDR3 is given with its conserved first and last residue. A D gene is named only where the DNA matches it firmly. Not all rows give a size; the values are once, few, many and, for expanded clones, a class.

clone_size	v_call	j_call	d_call	cdr3_aa	cdr3_nt
-	TRBV5-6	TRBJ2-1	-	CASSLIGANEQFF	TGTGCCAGCAGCTTGATAGGGGCTAATGAGCAGTTCTTC
-	TRBV30	TRBJ2-4	-	CAWSGVAKNIQYF	TGTGCCTGGTCAGGGGTAGCCAAAAACATTCAGTACTTC
-	TRBV4-1	TRBJ2-1	-	CASSHPIPAWDYNEQFF	TGCGCCAGCAGCCATCCCATACCTGCATGGGATTACAATGAGCAGTTCTTC
-	TRBV7-8	TRBJ2-1	TRBD2	CASSGTSGSGSYNEQFF	TGTGCCAGCAGCGGGACTAGCGGGAGCGGTTCCTACAATGAGCAGTTCTTC
-	TRBV2	TRBJ2-5	TRBD2	CASSQAGGRKTQYF	TGTGCCAGCAGCCAAGCGGGGGGGCGAAAGACCCAGTACTTC
-	TRBV11-1	TRBJ1-3	-	CASSPQAGKARSGNTIYF	TGTGCCAGCAGCCCACAGGCGGGGAAGGCCCGCTCTGGAAACACCATATATTTT
once	TRBV6-6	TRBJ2-7	TRBD1	CASSYSGTGSEQYF	TGTGCCAGCAGTTACTCAGGGACAGGTAGCGAGCAGTACTTC
-	TRBV7-9	TRBJ2-2	TRBD2	CASSFGTSRDTGELFF	TGTGCCAGCAGCTTCGGGACTAGCCGGGACACCGGGGAGCTGTTTTTT
-	TRBV5-1	TRBJ1-1	-	CASSLVLTGLNTEAFF	TGCGCCAGCAGCTTGGTACTTACCGGGTTGAACACTGAAGCTTTCTTT
-	TRBV7-8	TRBJ1-2	-	CASSSAFNYGYTF	TGTGCCAGCAGCTCGGCCTTTAACTATGGCTACACCTTC
-	TRBV7-2	TRBJ2-1	-	CASSLAGVLYNEQFF	TGTGCCAGCAGCTTAGCGGGGGTGCTTTACAATGAGCAGTTCTTC
-	TRBV2	TRBJ2-6	-	CASIGDSGANVLTF	TGTGCCAGCATCGGGGACTCTGGGGCCAACGTCCTGACTTTC
few	TRBV21-1	TRBJ2-2	-	CASSKAGGTGDTGELFF	TGTGCCAGCAGCAAAGCGGGCGGGACAGGGGACACCGGGGAGCTGTTTTTT
-	TRBV9	TRBJ2-1	-	CASSVGGGGSYNEQFF	TGTGCCAGCAGCGTAGGCGGAGGGGGCTCCTACAATGAGCAGTTCTTC
-	TRBV18	TRBJ2-7	-	CASSPEAGHYEQYF	TGTGCCAGCTCACCGGAGGCGGGGCACTACGAGCAGTACTTC
-	TRBV29-1	TRBJ2-7	-	CSVGMGPYEQYF	TGCAGCGTTGGGATGGGGCCGTACGAGCAGTACTTC
once	TRBV10-3	TRBJ2-6	-	CAGARSPGANVLTF	TGTGCCGGCGCACGGTCGCCTGGGGCCAACGTCCTGACTTTC
-	TRBV5-1	TRBJ2-7	TRBD1	CASSLQGDEQYF	TGCGCCAGCAGCTTACAGGGGGACGAGCAGTACTTC
-	TRBV5-6	TRBJ2-7	TRBD1	CASSLGQGGYEQYF	TGTGCCAGCAGCCTAGGACAGGGAGGCTACGAGCAGTACTTC
-	TRBV6-5	TRBJ2-5	TRBD1	CASSYAGQGGETQYF	TGTGCCAGCAGTTACGCTGGACAGGGTGGTGAGACCCAGTACTTC
-	TRBV27	TRBJ2-1	TRBD2	CASRLAGANEQFF	TGTGCCAGCAGACTAGCGGGAGCCAATGAGCAGTTCTTC
-	TRBV9	TRBJ1-2	-	CASSVGSLGTGYTF	TGTGCCAGCAGCGTAGGAAGTCTAGGGACTGGCTACACCTTC
-	TRBV6-1	TRBJ1-1	-	CASSWGGTEAFF	TGTGCCAGCAGTTGGGGGGGCACTGAAGCTTTCTTT
-	TRBV29-1	TRBJ2-7	-	CSVERVGSYEQYF	TGCAGCGTTGAAAGAGTCGGCTCCTACGAGCAGTACTTC
-	TRBV19	TRBJ1-1	-	CASSIGRHMGTEAFF	TGTGCCAGTAGTATAGGGAGACACATGGGCACTGAAGCTTTCTTT
-	TRBV5-6	TRBJ2-3	-	CASSPPRAADTQYF	TGTGCCAGCAGCCCTCCCAGGGCGGCAGATACGCAGTATTTT
once	TRBV6-6	TRBJ1-2	-	CASSYQQGDYGYTF	TGTGCCAGCAGTTACCAACAGGGTGACTATGGCTACACCTTC
few	TRBV13	TRBJ1-3	-	CASSFGNGYSGNTIYF	TGTGCCAGCAGCTTCGGAAACGGTTACTCTGGAAACACCATATATTTT
once	TRBV15	TRBJ2-5	-	CATSSAVYQETQYF	TGTGCCACCAGCAGCGCGGTGTACCAAGAGACCCAGTACTTC
-	TRBV9	TRBJ1-1	TRBD1	CASSPQGGQIMNTEAFF	TGTGCCAGCAGCCCCCAGGGGGGACAAATCATGAACACTGAAGCTTTCTTT
-	TRBV11-1	TRBJ2-7	-	CASSLAGVGYEQYF	TGTGCCAGCAGCTTAGCGGGAGTGGGCTACGAGCAGTACTTC
-	TRBV28	TRBJ1-2	-	CASSKTPVWYYGYTF	TGTGCCAGCAGCAAGACCCCAGTATGGTACTATGGCTACACCTTC
-	TRBV7-9	TRBJ2-7	-	CASSHGAGAVHEQYF	TGTGCCAGCAGCCACGGCGCAGGGGCGGTACACGAGCAGTACTTC
medium-sized	TRBV27	TRBJ1-2	TRBD1	CASSLLGTGNYGYTF	TGTGCCAGCAGTTTATTAGGGACAGGGAACTATGGCTACACCTTC
-	TRBV29-1	TRBJ2-5	-	CSVGGGGKTQYF	TGCAGCGTTGGTGGGGGGGGCAAGACCCAGTACTTC
-	TRBV4-1	TRBJ2-7	TRBD2	CASSLRLAGGPPLHEQYF	TGCGCCAGCAGCCTGCGGCTAGCGGGAGGGCCTCCCCTACACGAGCAGTACTTC
-	TRBV5-6	TRBJ2-7	-	CASSLVGAGSYEQYF	TGTGCCAGCAGCTTGGTTGGGGCAGGGTCCTACGAGCAGTACTTC
-	TRBV19	TRBJ1-2	-	CASSIGQLGVYTF	TGTGCCAGTAGTATAGGCCAGTTAGGTGTCTACACCTTC
-	TRBV6-1	TRBJ1-2	TRBD1	CASSETGQALSYTF	TGTGCCAGCAGTGAAACGGGACAGGCGCTGAGCTACACCTTC
few	TRBV6-5	TRBJ1-5	-	CASSMDGNSNQPQHF	TGTGCCAGCAGCATGGACGGTAATAGCAATCAGCCCCAGCATTTT
-	TRBV10-3	TRBJ1-2	-	CAISDKTGRNYGYTF	TGTGCCATCAGCGATAAGACAGGAAGGAACTATGGCTACACCTTC
-	TRBV4-1	TRBJ2-5	-	CASSQEGRYQETQYF	TGCGCCAGCAGCCAAGAGGGACGGTACCAAGAGACCCAGTACTTC
-	TRBV5-1	TRBJ2-7	TRBD2	CASSVDSGSAYEQYF	TGCGCCAGCAGCGTCGATAGCGGGAGCGCCTACGAGCAGTACTTC
-	TRBV7-3	TRBJ2-5	TRBD2	CASSLNGREQETQYF	TGTGCCAGCAGCTTAAATGGGCGGGAGCAAGAGACCCAGTACTTC
-	TRBV28	TRBJ1-3	-	CASSVSTASSGNTIYF	TGTGCCAGCAGTGTCTCGACGGCGAGCTCTGGAAACACCATATATTTT
-	TRBV28	TRBJ1-2	TRBD1	CASSLPSGTGLGVGDGYTF	TGTGCCAGCAGTTTACCCTCCGGGACAGGTCTGGGTGTCGGAGATGGCTACACCTTC
few	TRBV10-3	TRBJ2-7	-	CAISDGSAYEQYF	TGTGCCATCAGTGATGGGTCAGCCTACGAGCAGTACTTC
-	TRBV5-1	TRBJ1-3	-	CASSLAVSGNTIYF	TGCGCCAGCAGCTTGGCGGTCTCTGGAAACACCATATATTTT
-	TRBV21-1	TRBJ2-7	-	CASSKVGLIYEQYF	TGTGCCAGCAGCAAGGTCGGCTTAATCTACGAGCAGTACTTC
once	TRBV11-3	TRBJ2-1	TRBD2	CASSLEGILAGGNEQFF	TGTGCCAGCAGCTTAGAAGGTATACTAGCGGGAGGCAATGAGCAGTTCTTC
-	TRBV27	TRBJ2-7	TRBD1	CASKPDRDRWYEQYF	TGTGCCAGCAAACCCGACCGGGACAGGTGGTACGAGCAGTACTTC
-	TRBV28	TRBJ2-2	TRBD1	CASSSVTGPLNTGELFF	TGTGCCAGCAGTTCGGTGACAGGGCCACTCAACACCGGGGAGCTGTTTTTT
-	TRBV11-2	TRBJ2-3	TRBD2	CACGRGLAGPDTQYF	TGTGCCTGTGGGAGGGGTCTAGCGGGCCCCGATACGCAGTATTTT
-	TRBV13	TRBJ2-5	-	CASSTSRLSGETQYF	TGTGCCAGCAGCACCTCCCGGCTGTCTGGGGAGACCCAGTACTTC
-	TRBV7-3	TRBJ1-5	-	CASSRDSNQPQHF	TGTGCCAGCAGCCGGGACAGCAATCAGCCCCAGCATTTT